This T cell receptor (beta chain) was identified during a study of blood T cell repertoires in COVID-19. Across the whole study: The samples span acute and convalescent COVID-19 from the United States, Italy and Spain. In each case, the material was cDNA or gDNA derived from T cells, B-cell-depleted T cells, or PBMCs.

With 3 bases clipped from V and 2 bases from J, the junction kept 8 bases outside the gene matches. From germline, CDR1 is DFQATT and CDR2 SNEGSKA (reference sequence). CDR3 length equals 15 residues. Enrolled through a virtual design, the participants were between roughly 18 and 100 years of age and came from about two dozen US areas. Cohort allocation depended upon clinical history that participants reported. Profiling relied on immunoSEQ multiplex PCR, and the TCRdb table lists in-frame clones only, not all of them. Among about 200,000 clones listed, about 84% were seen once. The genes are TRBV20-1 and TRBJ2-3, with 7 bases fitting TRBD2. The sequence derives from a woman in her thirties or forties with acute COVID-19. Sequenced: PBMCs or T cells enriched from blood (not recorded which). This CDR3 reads CSASDTGGITDTQYF. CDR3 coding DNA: TGCAGTGCTAGTGATACGGGAGGAATCACAGATACGCAGTATTTT.